These T cell receptor beta chains were read from a single sample in a study of T cells in Graves' hyperthyroidism and ophthalmopathy. TCRdb re-called the multiplex PCR reads with MiXCR, one entry per CDR3 protein. The top ten hold approximately 10% of the sample, which has some 800,000 distinct CDR3 sequences, 38% seen once. Input material: blood. The receptors shown here come from a man aged 18 to 29 with Graves' hyperthyroidism. CDR3s include the opening cysteine and the closing phenylalanine or tryptophan. The D gene is left open where the match is weak. A row's size may be missing; if present it is once, few, many or a size class.

d_gene	abundance	v_gene	j_gene	CDR3nt	CDR3aa
TRBD1	.	TRBV16	TRBJ2-5	TGTGCCAGCAGCCAATGGGACAGGACCCTAGAGACCCAGTACTTC	CASSQWDRTLETQYF
.	few	TRBV19	TRBJ2-7	TGTGCCAGTAGTATAACCACCTCCTACGAGCAGTACTTC	CASSITTSYEQYF
.	.	TRBV9	TRBJ2-7	TGTGCCAGCAGCTTGGGGAATTTGAACTACGAGCAGTACTTC	CASSLGNLNYEQYF
.	.	TRBV7-2	TRBJ2-7	TGTGCCAGCAGCTTTTCCTACTCCACCTACGAGCAGTACTTC	CASSFSYSTYEQYF
.	many	TRBV19	TRBJ1-5	TGTGCCAGTAGTATTCCCAGCCTCAATCAGCCCCAGCATTTT	CASSIPSLNQPQHF
TRBD1	many	TRBV15	TRBJ1-5	TGTGCCACCAGCAGACCTACTGGGACAGGGGGCAATCAGCCCCAGCATTTT	CATSRPTGTGGNQPQHF
.	.	TRBV20-1	TRBJ2-7	TGCAGTGCTGGGAAGGCGGGCGAGCAGTACTTC	CSAGKAGEQYF
TRBD1	.	TRBV7-8	TRBJ1-6	TGTGCCAGCAGCTCCCCGACAGGGGCCTATAATTCACCCCTCCACTTT	CASSSPTGAYNSPLHF
.	many	TRBV7-9	TRBJ2-6	TGTGCCAGCAGCTTACGGGACCATCGGTCTGGGGCCAACGTCCTGACTTTC	CASSLRDHRSGANVLTF
.	many	TRBV2	TRBJ1-5	TGTGCCAGCAAATCGACAGATAGCAATCAGCCCCAGCATTTT	CASKSTDSNQPQHF
.	many	TRBV7-2	TRBJ1-6	TGTGCCAGCAGCTTAAACTCGGCTGGGAATTCACCCCTCCACTTT	CASSLNSAGNSPLHF
.	few	TRBV5-1	TRBJ2-7	TGCGCCAGCAGCTTCCGGGACGGCCCCTACGAGCAGTACTTC	CASSFRDGPYEQYF
TRBD1	.	TRBV25-1	TRBJ1-4	TGTGCCAGCAGTTTAGAGACAGGGTGGATTGAAAAACTGTTTTTT	CASSLETGWIEKLFF
TRBD2	.	TRBV2	TRBJ2-7	TGTGCCAGCATGAGACTAGCGGGCGGTCCCTACGAGCAGTACTTC	CASMRLAGGPYEQYF
.	.	TRBV20-1	TRBJ1-2	TGCAGTGCTAGAGAGGAGGAGGGGTTTGGCTACACCTTC	CSAREEEGFGYTF
.	.	TRBV12-3/TRBV12-4	TRBJ2-7	TGTGCCAGCAGTTGGGGGCGGCAGTCTATATCCTACGAGCAGTACTTC	CASSWGRQSISYEQYF
TRBD2	.	TRBV14	TRBJ2-5	TGTGCCAGCAGCCAAGATCGGTTGGTAGCGGGGGCCCGATTCCAAGAGACCCAGTACTTC	CASSQDRLVAGARFQETQYF
.	many	TRBV10-3	TRBJ1-1	TGTGCCATCAGCGGACAGACGGAGGCTGAAGCTTTCTTT	CAISGQTEAEAFF
TRBD1	few	TRBV13	TRBJ2-5	TGTGCCAGCAGCGCCCGGGACAGGGGAATTCGGGAGACCCAGTACTTC	CASSARDRGIRETQYF
TRBD1	.	TRBV2	TRBJ2-7	TGTGCCAGCAGTCCTTGGGGGACAGGCTACGAGCAGTACTTC	CASSPWGTGYEQYF
TRBD1	many	TRBV5-1	TRBJ1-1	TGCGCCAGCAGCCCTGACAGGGGCACTGAAGCTTTCTTT	CASSPDRGTEAFF
TRBD2	.	TRBV7-9	TRBJ2-7	TGTGCCAGCAGCGGGGGACTAGCGGCCCCAGGGGAGCAGTACTTC	CASSGGLAAPGEQYF
.	many	TRBV11-2	TRBJ2-5	TGTGCCAGCAGCTTAGTCGGAGGGACCCAGTACTTC	CASSLVGGTQYF
TRBD1	.	TRBV19	TRBJ1-1	TGTGCCAGTAGTGGGACAGGACCCCCCACTGAAGCTTTCTTT	CASSGTGPPTEAFF
TRBD1	few	TRBV10-3	TRBJ1-5	TGTGCCAGCAGTTACGAAGGACAGGGACACAATCAGCCCCAGCATTTT	CASSYEGQGHNQPQHF
.	.	TRBV25-1	TRBJ2-1	TGTGCCAGCAGTGACGACAGCGCAGGAGATGAGCAGTTCTTC	CASSDDSAGDEQFF
.	once	TRBV2	TRBJ2-2	TGTGCCAGCACCCCCTTTCGGACTACGAACACCGGGGAGCTGTTTTTT	CASTPFRTTNTGELFF
.	.	TRBV5-1	TRBJ2-3	TGCGCCAGCAGCTCAGGGAATTCAGATACGCAGTATTTT	CASSSGNSDTQYF
.	.	TRBV5-1	TRBJ2-7	TGCGCCAGCAGCTTCGGTAGTAGCGGTGGGAGCTACGAGCAGTACTTC	CASSFGSSGGSYEQYF
.	many	TRBV2	TRBJ1-6	TGTGCCAGCGGACGGGCTGGTGAGAATTCACCCCTCCACTTT	CASGRAGENSPLHF
.	few	TRBV9	TRBJ2-2	TGTGCCAGCACCCATCCGGAGACGGACACCGGGGAGCTGTTTTTT	CASTHPETDTGELFF
.	.	TRBV4-1	TRBJ2-2	TGCGCCAGCAGCCGGGCGACGTCGAACACCGGGGAGCTGTTTTTT	CASSRATSNTGELFF
.	.	TRBV5-1	TRBJ1-4	TGTGCCAGCAGCTTGAACCCGGGAACAACTAATGAAAAACTGTTTTTT	CASSLNPGTTNEKLFF
TRBD1	.	TRBV20-1	TRBJ2-5	TGCAGTGCTAGGAGGGCGGCAGGGGGTTCAGAGACCCAGTACTTC	CSARRAAGGSETQYF
.	.	TRBV9	TRBJ1-6	TGTGCCAGCAGCGGCGGACGGCGGCAAGACGCACCCCTCCACTTT	CASSGGRRQDAPLHF
.	.	TRBV10-1	TRBJ1-6	TGCGTCAGCAGTGCCCGGGTGGATTCACCCCTCCACTTT	CVSSARVDSPLHF
TRBD2	.	TRBV7-2	TRBJ2-2	TGTGCCAGCAGCTTAGGGTCTAGCGGGTTCACCGGGGAGCTGTTTTTT	CASSLGSSGFTGELFF
.	few	TRBV25-1	TRBJ1-6	TGTGCCAGCAGTGAATCCTCCTCCCCAGGGAATTCACCCCTCCACTTT	CASSESSSPGNSPLHF
TRBD1	few	TRBV11-2	TRBJ1-2	TGTGCCAGCAGAAAACCGGGACAGCAGTATGGCTACACCTTC	CASRKPGQQYGYTF
TRBD2	many	TRBV7-2	TRBJ2-5	TGTGCCAGCAGCTACCCACTGGGAGCGGGAAAAGAGACCCAGTACTTC	CASSYPLGAGKETQYF
.	.	TRBV10-3	TRBJ1-1	TGTGCCATCAGTTTTGCAGGGAAGACTGAAGCTTTCTTT	CAISFAGKTEAFF
.	many	TRBV29-1	TRBJ1-1	TGCAGCACACTACATAGTGAGAACACTGAAGCTTTCTTT	CSTLHSENTEAFF
.	few	TRBV20-1	TRBJ1-5	TGCAGTGCTAGGGGGGCAGGGGCTATCAATCAGCCCCAGCATTTT	CSARGAGAINQPQHF
TRBD1	.	TRBV2	TRBJ1-5	TGTGCCAGTAGGAGGACAGGGGCGGAGCCCCAGCATTTT	CASRRTGAEPQHF
.	few	TRBV7-3	TRBJ2-2	TGTGCCAGCAGCTTACGGGAAACGGGTCCAGGGGAGCTGTTTTTT	CASSLRETGPGELFF